Listed here is a single T cell receptor (beta chain). Its antigen is not identified. The sample comes from a study of shared clonotypes between healthy human individuals. Study-wide background: Each donor had three CD4 naive, three CD4 memory, two CD8 naive and one CD8 memory plate. General study findings and limits: Clonotype sharing among donors was thought likely to change with sequencing depth. About 4.5% of naive CD4 clonotypes were common to a few donors.

How the authors handled the data: ImmunoSEQ output held junction-only sequences without quality scores, so filtering differed. Libraries were prepared by immunoSEQ multiplex PCR; TCRdb keeps only in-frame clonotypes and omits some of them. The DNA was the basis for D and trimming; V, J and clone size are from that table. The sample has 650,000 to 700,000 clones, around 91% seen once; the top ten hold 34%. The clonotype was recovered from a young man in good health. Some clones in this sample may be carry-over from other donors' samples. The specimen was memory CD8+ T cells from PBMCs. The subset was: CD45RO+ cells pooled with CCR7-negative TemRA cells.

This CDR3 is CASSVPGQGSSYEQYF. For the CDR3, the DNA is TGTGCCAGCAGTGTCCCGGGACAGGGGAGCTCCTACGAGCAGTACTTC. The genes are TRBV2 and TRBJ2-7; 10 bases are a match to TRBD1. The ends lost 4 bases at V and 0 bases at J; junction bases unmatched: 6. There are 16 residues in the CDR3. Germline V gives CDR1 SNHLY, CDR2 FYNNEI.